A single sample gave rise to the 31 T cell receptor beta chains below, sequenced in a study of siplizumab effects on memory and regulatory T cells. TCRdb's copy holds only in-frame clones and misses some; the assay was immunoSEQ multiplex PCR. There are roughly 92,000 clones in the sample; about 93% occur only once, and around 0.31% lies in the top ten. The specimen sequenced was non-Treg CD4+ T cells sorted from blood. These receptors all come from a human donor in good health.

This clone has more than one count but fewer than ten. The V call is TRBV9, the J call TRBJ2-1; 8 bases align to TRBD1. V was clipped by 4 bases and J by 1 base; unmatched bases: 4. There are 15 residues in the CDR3. Looked up from germline, CDR1 is SGDLS and CDR2 is YYNGEE. The CDR3 sequence: CASSLGQGSYNEQFF. The CDR3 coding sequence is TGTGCCAGCAGCCTAGGACAGGGATCCTACAATGAGCAGTTCTTC.

The V gene is TRBV2, the J gene TRBJ1-2; D might be TRBD1 (5 bases). Germline V gene data show CDR1 as SNHLY and CDR2 as FYNNEI. Trimming left V 6 bases short and J 7 bases short, with 12 bases between. The length of the CDR3 is 12 residues. The CDR3 coding sequence is TGTGCCAGCAGATACCGGAGGGGTGGCTACACCTTC. The encoded protein is CASRYRRGGYTF.

The rearrangement links TRBV19 to TRBJ1-2, with D maybe TRBD1 (6 bases). This CDR3 spans 16 amino acids. Trimming shortened V by 5 bases and J by 4 bases, and 20 bases separated the two germline ends. Germline V CDR1 and CDR2: LNHDA, SQIVND (reference sequence). Written as DNA, the CDR3 is TGTGCCAGTAGTCCCACAGGGTCGGCGGTAGCCTATGGCTACACCTTC. This gives the protein CASSPTGSAVAYGYTF. The entire variable domain, with the rest obtained from reference TRBV19 and TRBJ1-2, is as follows: DGGITQSPKYLFRKEGQNVTLSCEQNLNHDAMYWYRQDPGQGLRLIYYSQIVNDFQKGDIAEGYSVSREKKESFPLTVTSAQKNPTAFYLCASSPTGSAVAYGYTFGSGTRLTVV.

J is TRBJ2-6 and V is TRBV11-2; no clear D gene. V lost 5 bases and J 0 bases, leaving 8 bases between the germline ends. The germline V gene has CDR1 SGHAT and CDR2 FQNNGV. The CDR3 is 15 residues long. CDR3 protein: CASSRYNSGANVLTF. The CDR3 DNA reads TGTGCCAGCAGCCGTTATAACTCTGGGGCCAACGTCCTGACTTTC.

The chain's CDR3 is CTSSQRNLGF. The CDR3 nucleotides are TGCACCAGCAGCCAAAGAAATTTGGGCTTC. The gene calls are TRBV1 and TRBJ1-2. TRBV1 is shown as a pseudogene. The CDR3 contains 10 residues.

The CDR3 spells CASSRDRGKEQYF. DNA of the CDR3: TGTGCCAGTAGTCGGGACAGGGGGAAGGAGCAGTACTTC. The genes are TRBV19 and TRBJ2-7; TRBD1 agrees at 11 bases. This CDR3 is 13 amino acids long. Germline lookup yields CDR1 LNHDA and CDR2 SQIVND (reference sequence). Unmatched junction bases numbered 4, after V lost 5 bases and J lost 7 bases.

This clone was seen once. The gene calls are TRBV27 and TRBJ1-5; D may be TRBD1 (6 bases). The CDR3 has 17 amino acids. CDR1 and CDR2 (germline): MNHEY, SMNVEV (reference sequence). Trimming took off 4 bases at V and 7 bases at J, with 23 bases between the two ends. The CDR3 nucleotides read TGTGCCAGCAGTTCAGGGACAACTGGGCAAGCAAGGCAGCCCCAGCATTTT. Translated: CASSSGTTGQARQPQHF.

The chain links TRBV6-1 to TRBJ2-2; 9 bases align to TRBD2. CDR1 is MNHNS and CDR2 is SASEGT in the germline V gene. With V trimmed by 6 bases and J by 8 bases, 10 bases remained unmatched. The length of the CDR3 is 15 residues. CDR3 nucleotide sequence: TGTGCCAGCAGCCTGTTTGCGGGGGGGCCAGGGGAGCTGTTTTTT. It codes for CASSLFAGGPGELFF.

This clone came up a few times. The gene calls are TRBV30 and TRBJ1-1; tentative D call: TRBD1 (5 bases). Germline V gene data show CDR1 as GTSNPN and CDR2 as SVGIG (reference sequence). This CDR3 comprises 12 residues. V shed 4 bases and J shed 7 bases, with 13 bases lying between them. CDR3 bases: TGTGCCTGGATCCCGAGGGGCCTTGAAGCTTTCTTT. Protein sequence: CAWIPRGLEAFF.

The V and J genes are TRBV10-3 and TRBJ2-7, with D perhaps TRBD1 (6 bases). Germline loops: CDR1 ENHRY, CDR2 SYGVKD. The V gene lost 4 bases and the J gene lost 4 bases, with 11 bases spanning the gap. This CDR3 spans 13 amino acids. This CDR3 is CAISGGHPYEQYF. The CDR3, as DNA: TGTGCCATCAGTGGGGGACATCCGTACGAGCAGTACTTC.

V usage is TRBV18 and J usage is TRBJ2-2, with unresolved D. The CDR3 consists of 14 residues. Deletions cut 1 base from V and 5 bases from J, with 8 bases between. Germline-derived CDR1 and CDR2 are KGHSH and LQKENI. The CDR3 DNA sequence: TGTGCCAGCTCACCACTTAAGGGAACCGGGGAGCTGTTTTTT. As protein: CASSPLKGTGELFF.

The gene calls are TRBV5-4 and TRBJ2-3; TRBD1 is a possible D gene (5 bases). Germline loops: CDR1 SGHNT, CDR2 YYREEE (reference sequence). The CDR3 runs 15 residues. The V end lost 0 bases, the J end lost 4 bases, and 12 bases lay between the germline ends. DNA of the CDR3: TGTGCCAGCAGCTTGGCAGGGATTGGCGCAGATACGCAGTATTTT. Its protein product is CASSLAGIGADTQYF.

V usage is TRBV6-5 and J usage is TRBJ1-1; D not certain. V was shortened by 7 bases and J by 5 bases, with 14 bases between the two germline ends. The CDR3 runs to 13 residues. The V gene's germline CDR1 is MNHEY and CDR2 SVGAGI. The DNA of the CDR3 is TGTGCCAGCACCCCCCGGGGTGGAACTGAAGCTTTCTTT. Protein product: CASTPRGGTEAFF.

J is TRBJ2-1 and V is TRBV5-1; 9 bases line up with TRBD2. V was pared by 0 bases and J by 9 bases, with 7 bases of the junction left unmatched. The V gene's germline CDR1 is SGHRS and CDR2 YFSETQ. The CDR3 covers 15 residues. For the CDR3, the DNA is TGCGCCAGCAGCTTGGCTGCGGGAGGGCCTGTTGAGCAGTTCTTC. Translated, it gives CASSLAAGGPVEQFF.

The chain couples TRBV7-2 to TRBJ1-2; D may be TRBD1 (6 bases). This CDR3 region has 14 residues. V was trimmed by 5 bases and J by 4 bases, leaving 14 bases between them. Germline CDR1 reads SGHTA; CDR2 reads FQGNSA. The CDR3 DNA follows: TGTGCCAGCAGCACCGCCGGGGGCTCCTATGGCTACACCTTC. It specifies CASSTAGGSYGYTF.

The chain uses TRBV10-3 and TRBJ2-7; 8 bases agree with TRBD1. CDR3 length: 14 residues. J lost 7 bases, V lost 1 base, and 6 bases had no gene match. Germline V gene data show CDR1 as ENHRY and CDR2 as SYGVKD. CDR3 residues: CAISELTGVGEQYF. In DNA, the CDR3 is TGTGCCATCAGTGAGTTGACAGGGGTAGGAGAGCAGTACTTC.

The chain employs TRBV4-1 and TRBJ1-3, with 12 bases lining up with TRBD1. The germline gives CDR1 MGHRA, CDR2 YSYEKL. V dropped 3 bases and J dropped 0; count of bases not matched to a gene: 9. This CDR3 contains 19 residues. The CDR3 here is CASSQGTGGNFGSGNTIYF. DNA of the CDR3: TGCGCCAGCAGCCAGGGGACAGGGGGCAATTTTGGCTCTGGAAACACCATATATTTT.

The chain employs TRBV4-1 and TRBJ1-2; 8 nucleotides match TRBD1. V was clipped by 2 bases and J by 3 bases; unmatched bases: 11. This CDR3 region has 17 residues. CDR1 is MGHRA and CDR2 is YSYEKL in the germline V gene. The CDR3 is CASSQNHKDRAHYGYTF. The CDR3 DNA reads TGCGCCAGCAGCCAAAACCACAAGGACAGGGCACACTATGGCTACACCTTC.

The gene calls are TRBV6-5 and TRBJ1-4; the D gene is possibly TRBD1 (6 bases). This CDR3 is 14 amino acids long. Per germline, CDR1 MNHEY and CDR2 SVGAGI. Trimming took off 6 bases at V and 7 bases at J, with 15 bases between the two ends. As DNA, the CDR3 is TGTGCCAGCAGGGAGGTTGGGGGCGGTGAAAAACTGTTTTTT. Amino acids: CASREVGGGEKLFF.

This rearrangement joins TRBV7-9 to TRBJ1-1; D may be TRBD1 (6 bases). The CDR3 loop spans 14 amino acids. In germline, CDR1 is SEHNR, CDR2 FQNEAQ (reference sequence). The ends were cut back, 1 base at V and 1 base at J, with 7 bases in the middle. CDR3 DNA sequence: TGTGCCAGCAGCTTAGAAGGGGGGAACACTGAAGCTTTCTTT. This sequence encodes CASSLEGGNTEAFF.

The chain links TRBV11-3 to TRBJ2-5; D is undetermined. The ends were cut back, 5 bases at V and 4 bases at J, with 11 bases in the middle. CDR3 size: 13 residues. Germline V gives CDR1 SGHNT, CDR2 YENEEA. In nucleotides, the CDR3 is TGTGCCAGCAGCCTACCATCAGGAGAGACCCAGTACTTC. It is translated as CASSLPSGETQYF.

The CDR3 coding sequence is TGTGCCAGCAGCGTGGCTAGCGGCTTCACCTACGAGCAGTACTTC. Translation gives CASSVASGFTYEQYF. The gene calls are TRBV5-8 and TRBJ2-7; 7 bases align to TRBD2. V shed 4 bases, J shed 2 bases, and the junction held 9 bases outside the gene matches. The germline V gene encodes CDR1 SGHTS and CDR2 YDEGEE. This CDR3 has 15 residues.

CDR3 in DNA: TGTGCCAGCAGTGTTTCTAGCGGGGGCACAGATACGCAGTATTTT. It yields the protein CASSVSSGGTDTQYF. The chain employs TRBV2 and TRBJ2-3; 9 nucleotides align to TRBD2. The V gene's germline CDR1 is SNHLY and CDR2 FYNNEI. CDR3 length: 15 amino acids. The J segment lost 1 base and the V segment lost 4 bases, leaving 3 bases of the junction unmatched.

The genes are TRBV27 and TRBJ2-7, with D perhaps matching TRBD2 (6 bases). The CDR3 runs 12 residues. Germline CDR1 reads MNHEY; CDR2 reads SMNVEV (reference sequence). Trimming stripped 9 bases from V and 3 bases from J, with 12 bases between. The CDR3 region is CARPSDYYEQYF. CDR3 coding DNA: TGTGCCAGGCCTAGCGACTACTACGAGCAGTACTTC.

This rearrangement joins TRBV19 to TRBJ1-1; no clear D. V lost 4 bases and J 2 bases, leaving 8 bases between the germline ends. The CDR3 is 13 amino acids. Per the germline V gene, CDR1 is LNHDA and CDR2 is SQIVND (reference sequence). This CDR3 reads CASSTTANTEAFF. DNA of the CDR3: TGTGCCAGTAGTACCACAGCTAACACTGAAGCTTTCTTT.

V is TRBV2 and J is TRBJ2-7; no reliable D call. V gave up 8 bases and J gave up 4 bases, with 12 bases separating them. The CDR3 runs 12 residues. The germline V gene has CDR1 SNHLY and CDR2 FYNNEI. The DNA of the CDR3 is TGTGCCAGCGCCCCCACCAGATACGAGCAGTACTTC. This gives the protein CASAPTRYEQYF. Together with reference TRBV2 and TRBJ2-7, the CDR3 gives the full variable domain: EPEVTQTPSHQVTQMGQEVILRCVPISNHLYFYWYRQILGQKVEFLVSFYNNEISEKSEIFDDQFSVERPDGSNFTLKIRSTKLEDSAMYFCASAPTRYEQYFGPGTRLTVT.

V usage is TRBV5-6 and J usage is TRBJ2-7; D unclear. CDR1 and CDR2 from the germline V gene are SGHDT and YYEEEE. The CDR3 spans 15 residues. V lost 4 bases and J lost 4, with 18 bases in between. CDR3 region: CASSTATVGPYEQYF. The CDR3, as DNA: TGTGCCAGCAGCACGGCCACCGTAGGTCCGTACGAGCAGTACTTC.

V is TRBV6-6 and J is TRBJ2-7; 8 bases line up with TRBD2. The CDR3 loop spans 15 amino acids. CDR1 and CDR2 from the germline V gene are MNHNY and SVGAGI (reference sequence). The J segment lost 2 bases and the V segment lost 0 bases, leaving 3 bases of the junction unmatched. Here the CDR3 reads CASSYSGSGAYEQYF. The DNA for the CDR3 is TGTGCCAGCAGTTACTCGGGTAGCGGGGCCTACGAGCAGTACTTC.

The genes are TRBV11-3 and TRBJ1-1, with 7 bases identical to TRBD1. Germline CDR1 SGHNT, CDR2 YENEEA. The CDR3 is made up of 16 amino acids. The V segment lost 5 bases and the J segment 8 bases; nucleotides outside the gene matches: 17. CDR3 loop: CASSRLEGQGVREAFF. CDR3 sequence (DNA): TGTGCCAGCAGCCGTTTAGAGGGGCAGGGGGTACGAGAAGCTTTCTTT. Full variable domain (outside the CDR3, taken from reference TRBV11-3 and TRBJ1-1): EAGVVQSPRYKIIEKKQPVAFWCNPISGHNTLYWYLQNLGQGPELLIRYENEEAVDDSQLPKDRFSAERLKGVDSTLKIQPAELGDSAVYLCASSRLEGQGVREAFFGQGTRLTVV.

The chain carries TRBV9 and TRBJ1-2, with 8 nucleotides matching TRBD1. The CDR3 runs to 13 residues. The trim removed 6 bases at V and 5 bases at J, leaving 6 bases unmatched. Germline CDR1 and CDR2: SGDLS and YYNGEE. The CDR3: CASTPGQGYGYTF. The CDR3 DNA reads TGTGCCAGCACCCCAGGACAGGGTTATGGCTACACCTTC. The entire variable domain, with the rest obtained from reference TRBV9 and TRBJ1-2, is as follows: DSGVTQTPKHLITATGQRVTLRCSPRSGDLSVYWYQQSLDQGLQFLIQYYNGEERAKGNILERFSAQQFPDLHSELNLSSLELGDSALYFCASTPGQGYGYTFGSGTRLTVV.

J is TRBJ1-5 and V is TRBV19; 8 bases match TRBD1. J gave up 3 bases and V 5 bases, and 6 bases lay outside the gene matches. Germline loops: CDR1 LNHDA, CDR2 SQIVND (reference sequence). The length of the CDR3 is 15 residues. The CDR3 DNA follows: TGTGCCAGTAGTCGCCCGGACAGGGTCAATCAGCCCCAGCATTTT. Translated, it gives CASSRPDRVNQPQHF.